This passage covers 29 T cell receptor beta chains from one sample sequenced in a study of shared clonotypes between healthy human individuals. Measured with immunoSEQ multiplex PCR; TCRdb has only the in-frame clones, and not every one. This sample carries about 2.3 million clones, 85% to 95% of them seen once, and the ten largest clones take 0.37%. The sample taken for sequencing was naive CD4+ T cells from PBMCs. Noted subset: CD45RA+ positively selected. The origin of the receptors is a man between 18 and 29 years old in good health. Some clones in this sample may be carry-over from other donors' samples.

V gene TRBV2 combines with J gene TRBJ2-7; weak D call: TRBD2 (6 bases). Trimming took 6 bases from V and 1 from J, leaving 13 bases between them. CDR1 and CDR2 (germline): SNHLY, FYNNEI. This CDR3 comprises 14 residues. This chain's CDR3 is CASRTNAGSYEQYF. The CDR3 bases are TGTGCCAGCAGGACAAACGCGGGGTCCTACGAGCAGTACTTC.

The V call is TRBV19, the J call TRBJ1-3; D unclear. CDR1 and CDR2 (germline): LNHDA, SQIVND (reference sequence). The CDR3 length is 14 residues. V was cut by 6 bases and J by 0 bases, with 9 bases left in between. The CDR3 DNA follows: TGTGCCAGTAGCACGGTCAACTCTGGAAACACCATATATTTT. It specifies CASSTVNSGNTIYF.

The rearrangement links TRBV6-6 to TRBJ2-7; no reliable D call. V lost 7 bases, J lost 3 bases, and 16 bases lay in between. The CDR3 spans 14 residues. Germline V gene data show CDR1 as MNHNY and CDR2 as SVGAGI (reference sequence). CDR3 coding DNA: TGTGCCAGCACTCTGCCCGGCCGTTTCTACGAGCAGTACTTC. Protein sequence: CASTLPGRFYEQYF.

V gene TRBV7-9 combines with J gene TRBJ2-7; the D is unclear. V was clipped by 5 bases and J by 7 bases, with 12 bases between them. This CDR3 comprises 12 residues. The V gene's germline CDR1 is SEHNR and CDR2 FQNEAQ (reference sequence). In nucleotides, the CDR3 is TGTGCCAGCAGCAAGGACGAGAGGGAGCAGTACTTC. Its translation is CASSKDEREQYF.

The chain uses TRBV5-1 and TRBJ2-7; TRBD1 is a possible D gene (6 bases). There are 15 residues in the CDR3. The germline V and J ends were trimmed by 2 bases and 0 bases, with 12 bases remaining between them. Germline loops: CDR1 SGHRS, CDR2 YFSETQ. CDR3 in DNA: TGCGCCAGCAGCTTTTTGACAGGCCCCTCCTACGAGCAGTACTTC. It specifies CASSFLTGPSYEQYF.

In this sample, this clone turned up once. The chain carries TRBV6-1 and TRBJ2-3; 7 bases agree with TRBD2. Germline values: CDR1 MNHNS, CDR2 SASEGT. This CDR3 has 15 amino acids. The J segment lost 4 bases and the V segment lost 7 bases, leaving 11 bases of the junction unmatched. In DNA form, the CDR3 reads TGTGCCAGCACTCCCGGCGGGAGAGATGCAGATACGCAGTATTTT. Translated: CASTPGGRDADTQYF.

This chain connects TRBV28 to TRBJ2-7; D not resolved. The CDR3 has 14 amino acids. Germline CDR1 and CDR2: MDHEN and SYDVKM. V was cut by 6 bases and J by 3 bases, with 15 bases left in between. The CDR3 loop is CASSSLSHYYEQYF. The CDR3 bases are TGTGCCAGCAGCTCGCTTTCGCACTACTACGAGCAGTACTTC.

This chain connects TRBV18 to TRBJ2-7; perhaps TRBD1 as D (5 bases). Trimming cost V 1 base and J 1 base, with 14 bases left between them. Germline V gene lookup returns CDR1 KGHSH and CDR2 LQKENI. This CDR3 region has 16 residues. CDR3 in amino acids: CASSPRGRADSYEQYF. The CDR3, as DNA: TGTGCCAGCTCACCACGGGGCAGGGCAGATTCCTACGAGCAGTACTTC.

The V gene is TRBV6-6, the J gene TRBJ2-1; D may be TRBD2 (6 bases). CDR3 size: 13 residues. Germline CDR1 MNHNY, CDR2 SVGAGI (reference sequence). The V and J ends lost 10 bases and 7 bases respectively, with 17 bases between them. This CDR3 reads CATGTSLGNEQFF. The CDR3 DNA is TGTGCCACAGGGACTTCTCTGGGGAATGAGCAGTTCTTC.

This chain links TRBV28 with TRBJ2-2; 9 nucleotides agree with TRBD1. V trimming: 8 bases; J trimming: 7 bases; junction bases outside the gene matches: 11. The CDR3 sequence is 15 residues long. Per germline, CDR1 MDHEN and CDR2 SYDVKM. CDR3 DNA sequence: TGTGCCAGCGGGGGATCGGGACAGGGAATCGGGGAGCTGTTTTTT. Protein: CASGGSGQGIGELFF. Filled out from reference TRBV28 and TRBJ2-2, the complete variable domain reads DVKVTQSSRYLVKRTGEKVFLECVQDMDHENMFWYRQDPGLGLRLIYFSYDVKMKEKGDIPEGYSVSREKKERFSLILESASTNQTSMYLCASGGSGQGIGELFFGEGSRLTVL.

In regard to this clone: Other DNA sequences from this sample encode an identical CDR3 as well. V gene TRBV5-4 combines with J gene TRBJ2-3, with D maybe TRBD1 (6 bases). There are 15 residues in the CDR3. The ends were cut back, 0 bases at V and 0 bases at J, with 8 bases in the middle. Germline V CDR1 and CDR2: SGHNT, YYREEE (reference sequence). The CDR3 sequence: CASSLAGASTDTQYF. As DNA, the CDR3 is TGTGCCAGCAGCTTGGCAGGGGCCAGCACAGATACGCAGTATTTT.

This chain connects TRBV28 to TRBJ1-2; no clear D. V was pared by 10 bases and J by 5 bases, with 14 bases between. The germline V gene encodes CDR1 MDHEN and CDR2 SYDVKM. The CDR3 runs to 12 residues. DNA for the CDR3: TGTGCCACTCAGTTGACCACGTATGGCTACACCTTC. This encodes CATQLTTYGYTF.

The rearrangement joins TRBV18 to TRBJ2-2; 10 positions agree with TRBD2. The CDR3 has 16 amino acids. Germline trimming cut 5 bases from V and 4 bases from J; bases unmatched to any gene: 7. From germline, CDR1 is KGHSH and CDR2 LQKENI. Written as DNA, the CDR3 is TGTGCCAGCTCAGGAGTAGCGGGAGGCGGCACCGGGGAGCTGTTTTTT. Amino acids: CASSGVAGGGTGELFF.

The rearrangement uses TRBV7-2 and TRBJ2-1, with TRBD1 as a possible D gene (6 bases). Trimming removed 2 bases from V and 5 bases from J, with 13 bases in between. Germline lookup yields CDR1 SGHTA and CDR2 FQGNSA. CDR3 size: 15 residues. The CDR3 DNA follows: TGTGCCAGCAGCTTACGGGGCAGGGGCGACAATGAGCAGTTCTTC. This gives the protein CASSLRGRGDNEQFF.

The V and J genes are TRBV7-9 and TRBJ2-5, with 7 bases that match TRBD1. V shed 3 bases and J 3 bases; nucleotides not matched to a gene: 16. The germline gives CDR1 SEHNR, CDR2 FQNEAQ (reference sequence). The CDR3 contains 18 residues. CDR3 nucleotides: TGTGCCAGCAGCTTGCGAAAACGAAAAGGGACAGAAAAAGAGACCCAGTACTTC. Translating it yields CASSLRKRKGTEKETQYF.

V is TRBV2 and J is TRBJ1-2; 7 bases map to TRBD1. The CDR3 is made up of 14 amino acids. V lost 6 bases to trimming and J lost 3 bases; unmatched junction nucleotides: 7. The germline CDR1 and CDR2 sequences are SNHLY and FYNNEI. For the CDR3, the DNA is TGTGCCAGCAGGTATGGACAGGCCGACTATGGCTACACCTTC. The encoded protein is CASRYGQADYGYTF.

This rearrangement joins TRBV28 to TRBJ2-1; TRBD2 is a possible D gene (5 bases). The CDR3 contains 16 residues. V was cut by 2 bases and J by 0 bases, with 11 bases left in between. The germline CDR1 and CDR2 sequences are MDHEN and SYDVKM. DNA for the CDR3: TGTGCCAGCAGTTTAGGGCGGGCCCGCTCCTACAATGAGCAGTTCTTC. The encoded protein is CASSLGRARSYNEQFF.

The rearrangement links TRBV6-6 to TRBJ2-7; 7 bases are a match to TRBD2. Germline V gene sequence: CDR1 MNHNY, CDR2 SVGAGI (reference sequence). The V gene end was trimmed by 10 bases and the J gene end by 0 bases; junction bases not matched to a gene: 9. CDR3 length: 14 residues. The CDR3 coding sequence is TGTGCCACTAAATTTGCGGGGGACTCCTACGAGCAGTACTTC. Its translation: CATKFAGDSYEQYF.

V usage is TRBV29-1 and J usage is TRBJ1-1, with D possibly TRBD1 on 5 matching bases. This CDR3 spans 12 amino acids. V was trimmed by 2 bases and J by 6 bases, leaving 10 bases between them. Germline CDR1 reads SQVTM; CDR2 reads ANQGSEA. CDR3 sequence reads: CSVEIRGAEAFF. CDR3 sequence (DNA): TGCAGCGTTGAAATACGGGGGGCTGAAGCTTTCTTT.

This clone was picked up one time. This rearrangement joins TRBV28 to TRBJ2-7; 10 nucleotides match TRBD2. From germline, CDR1 is MDHEN and CDR2 SYDVKM. The CDR3 extends over 15 amino acids. The V gene end was trimmed by 6 bases and the J gene end by 2 bases; junction bases not matched to a gene: 7. CDR3 sequence (DNA): TGTGCCAGCAGACGGGGACTAGCGAGTACCTACGAGCAGTACTTC. Protein product: CASRRGLASTYEQYF.

The chain is built from TRBV2 and TRBJ2-7; tentative D call: TRBD1 (6 bases). The CDR3 has 14 amino acids. Germline loops: CDR1 SNHLY, CDR2 FYNNEI. Trimming shortened V by 5 bases and J by 4 bases, and 15 bases separated the two germline ends. In DNA form, the CDR3 reads TGTGCCAGCAGTTCACAGGGCTCCCTTTACGAGCAGTACTTC. This gives the protein CASSSQGSLYEQYF.

The J gene is TRBJ2-7, the V gene TRBV23-1; tentatively, D is TRBD1 or TRBD2 (5 bases each). Being an ORF, TRBV23-1 has a function that is uncertain. CDR3 size: 16 residues. Trimming shortened V by 0 bases and J by 1 base, and 13 bases separated the two germline ends. CDR3 DNA: TGCGCCAGCAGTCAATCGCTGTTGGGGGAATCCTACGAGCAGTACTTC. Translating gives CASSQSLLGESYEQYF.

As regards this clone: Distinct nucleotide sequences in the sample also encode this CDR3. This chain joins TRBV5-5 and TRBJ1-4; TRBD1 matches at 9 bases. This CDR3 is built from 14 residues. Looked up from germline, CDR1 is SGHKS and CDR2 is YYEKEE (reference sequence). J gave up 8 bases and V 2 bases, and 4 bases lay outside the gene matches. The CDR3 protein is CASSLGQGSEKLFF. The CDR3 nucleotides read TGTGCCAGCAGCTTAGGACAGGGGTCGGAAAAACTGTTTTTT.

The V call is TRBV6-5, the J call TRBJ2-5; 7 bases line up with TRBD2. The germline V gene encodes CDR1 MNHEY and CDR2 SVGAGI. Trimming cost V 4 bases and J 3 bases; bases outside gene matches: 2. This CDR3 is 13 amino acids long. The CDR3 bases are TGTGCCAGCAGTTTGGGGAGGGAAGAGACCCAGTACTTC. As protein: CASSLGREETQYF.

The genes are TRBV7-2 and TRBJ2-7; D is tentatively TRBD1 or TRBD2 (5 bases each). The CDR3 length is 13 residues. Per the germline V gene, CDR1 is SGHTA and CDR2 is FQGNSA. Deletions cut 5 bases from V and 7 bases from J, with 15 bases between. The CDR3 bases are TGTGCCAGCAGCCCCGGGACCAAGCGGGAGCAGTACTTC. This gives the protein CASSPGTKREQYF. Full variable domain (outside the CDR3, taken from reference TRBV7-2 and TRBJ2-7): GAGVSQSPSNKVTEKGKDVELRCDPISGHTALYWYRQSLGQGLEFLIYFQGNSAPDKSGLPSDRFSAERTGGSVSTLTIQRTQQEDSAVYLCASSPGTKREQYFGPGTRLTVT.

The CDR3 is CASGLGTGELFF. The CDR3 DNA reads TGTGCCAGTGGTCTGGGCACCGGGGAGCTGTTTTTT. The chain uses TRBV11-3 and TRBJ2-2, with D unclear. V dropped 9 bases and J dropped 4 bases, with 9 bases sitting between them. Looked up from germline, CDR1 is SGHNT and CDR2 is YENEEA. CDR3 length: 12 residues.

This chain uses TRBV28 with TRBJ1-5, with D hard to call. Trimming shortened V by 6 bases and J by 4 bases, and 31 bases separated the two germline ends. The CDR3 covers 20 residues. The germline V gene has CDR1 MDHEN and CDR2 SYDVKM. The CDR3 DNA reads as TGTGCCAGCAGACCCAGGACCTACCGGGCCGATGGCCAAGAAAATCAGCCCCAGCATTTT. Translated, it gives CASRPRTYRADGQENQPQHF.

This clone was seen just once. The J gene is TRBJ1-4, the V gene TRBV5-1, with a weak D call TRBD1 (6 bases). Between the trimmed V and J ends, which lost 4 bases and 8 bases, there was a span of 18 bases. CDR1 is SGHRS and CDR2 is YFSETQ in the germline V gene. The CDR3 has 15 residues. For the CDR3, the DNA is TGCGCCAGCAGCCCCAGCGCAGGGGTTTGGGAAAAACTGTTTTTT. Amino acids: CASSPSAGVWEKLFF.

This clone was counted a single time. J is TRBJ2-5 and V is TRBV19, with 9 bases fitting TRBD1. Trimming took 6 bases from V and 2 from J; bases not matched to a gene: 13. In germline, CDR1 is LNHDA, CDR2 SQIVND (reference sequence). The CDR3 spans 17 residues. The CDR3 reads CASSTAPQGANQETQYF. CDR3 DNA sequence: TGTGCCAGTAGCACCGCTCCACAGGGGGCGAATCAAGAGACCCAGTACTTC.